The 21 T cell receptor beta chains presented below share a single source sample, sequenced in a study of CD8 T cells in ankylosing spondylitis. Each CDR3 protein is one row after TCRdb ran MiXCR on the 5' RACE reads. The sample lists roughly 130,000 distinct CDR3 sequences; 9.3% were seen once. Material: blood, either unsorted or a sorted T cell fraction (not recorded which). These receptors all come from a male donor with ankylosing spondylitis or in good health (not recorded which).

This clonotype was seen many times. The genes are TRBV28 and TRBJ2-1, with a tentative D call TRBD2 (5 bases). The CDR3 covers 15 residues. The V gene lost 1 base and the J gene lost 2 bases, with 9 bases spanning the gap. Germline values: CDR1 MDHEN, CDR2 SYDVKM. Written as DNA, the CDR3 is TGTGCCAGCAGTTTATCGGGGTTTGCCTACAATGAGCAGTTCTTC. As protein: CASSLSGFAYNEQFF.

This clonotype was counted at least ten times. The rearrangement uses TRBV4-2 and TRBJ2-7; D might be TRBD2 (6 bases). The ends were cut back, 0 bases at V and 7 bases at J, with 19 bases in the middle. This CDR3 region has 16 residues. Germline V gene sequence: CDR1 LGHNA, CDR2 YNFKEQ. In nucleotides, the CDR3 is TGTGCCAGCAGCCAAGATCAAGGGACTGGCTCGGGTGAGCAGTACTTC. Residues: CASSQDQGTGSGEQYF.

The rearrangement uses TRBV7-2 and TRBJ1-1, with TRBD1 matching 7 bases. The germline V gene encodes CDR1 SGHTA and CDR2 FQGNSA. CDR3 length equals 14 residues. V gave up 1 base and J gave up 14 bases; unmatched junction bases: 13. CDR3 bases: TGTGCCAGCAGCTTAGAGGCAGCAGGGGGATTTCGGTTCTTT. It yields the protein CASSLEAAGGFRFF. Together with reference TRBV7-2 and TRBJ1-1, the CDR3 gives the full variable domain: GAGVSQSPSNKVTEKGKDVELRCDPISGHTALYWYRQSLGQGLEFLIYFQGNSAPDKSGLPSDRFSAERTGGSVSTLTIQRTQQEDSAVYLCASSLEAAGGFRFFGQGTRLTVV.

This clonotype has at least ten counts. J is TRBJ1-6 and V is TRBV7-2, with TRBD1 as a possible D gene (6 bases). The V end lost 6 bases, the J end lost 0 bases, and 12 bases lay between the germline ends. CDR1 is SGHTA, CDR2 FQGNSA, per germline. The CDR3 loop spans 16 amino acids. Written as DNA, the CDR3 is TGTGCCAGCAGACAACAGGGAGGCTCCTATAATTCACCCCTCCACTTT. It is translated as CASRQQGGSYNSPLHF.

This clonotype has ten or more counts. This rearrangement joins TRBV27 to TRBJ2-7; 7 positions agree with TRBD1. The CDR3 spans 13 residues. Germline V gene data show CDR1 as MNHEY and CDR2 as SMNVEV (reference sequence). The V segment lost 6 bases and the J segment 3 bases; nucleotides outside the gene matches: 5. CDR3 nucleotides: TGTGCCAGCAGCCCGGGACAGAGCTACGAGCAGTACTTC. The encoded protein is CASSPGQSYEQYF.

In regard to this clonotype: A read error may be the cause here, since a much bigger clone is one base away. CDR3 bases: TGTGCCAGCAATTTGGGGACAGGGTTTTATACGCAGTATTTT. Translating it yields CASNLGTGFYTQYF. The chain couples TRBV27 to TRBJ2-3, with 9 bases fitting TRBD1. The junction had 9 bases not matched to a gene; V was cut back by 7 bases and J by 7 bases. The CDR3 is made up of 14 amino acids. Germline loops: CDR1 MNHEY, CDR2 SMNVEV (reference sequence).

This chain uses TRBV29-1 with TRBJ2-1; D gene unclear. CDR3 length equals 11 residues. V lost 2 bases to trimming and J lost 6 bases, with 5 bases between them. Germline V gene sequence: CDR1 SQVTM, CDR2 ANQGSEA. CDR3: CSVEWVNEQFF. CDR3 coding DNA: TGCAGCGTTGAATGGGTCAATGAGCAGTTCTTC.

This clonotype was observed at least ten times. CDR3 region: CSARDHQELAKNIQYF. The DNA for the CDR3 is TGCAGTGCTAGAGATCATCAGGAACTAGCCAAAAACATTCAGTACTTC. The gene calls are TRBV20-1 and TRBJ2-4, with D hard to call. The ends were cut back, 0 bases at V and 0 bases at J, with 12 bases in the middle. CDR1 is DFQATT, CDR2 SNEGSKA, per germline (reference sequence). The CDR3 sequence is 16 residues long.

At least ten counts were recorded for this clonotype. The rearrangement uses TRBV20-1 and TRBJ2-7, with 11 bases matching TRBD2. Germline V gives CDR1 DFQATT, CDR2 SNEGSKA (reference sequence). V shed 6 bases and J 4 bases; nucleotides not matched to a gene: 5. This CDR3 region has 13 residues. The CDR3 DNA is TGCAGTGCCAGTACTAGCGGGAGTTACGAGCAGTACTTC. It translates to CSASTSGSYEQYF.

This clonotype was seen at least ten times. The chain carries TRBV29-1 and TRBJ2-7; the D call may be TRBD1 or TRBD2 (5 bases each). CDR1 SQVTM and CDR2 ANQGSEA come from the germline V gene. The CDR3 runs to 12 residues. Trimming took 3 bases from V and 4 from J, leaving 10 bases between them. In DNA, the CDR3 is TGCAGCGTTGAGGGGGTTGCATACGAGCAGTACTTC. Translated, it gives CSVEGVAYEQYF.

This rearrangement joins TRBV28 to TRBJ1-4; D is possibly TRBD1 (5 bases). Germline lookup yields CDR1 MDHEN and CDR2 SYDVKM. The CDR3 extends over 15 amino acids. Trimming shortened V by 4 bases and J by 4 bases, and 13 bases separated the two germline ends. The CDR3 sequence is CASSSYGDHNEKLFF. DNA of the CDR3: TGTGCCAGCAGTTCGTACGGGGACCATAATGAAAAACTGTTTTTT. Full variable domain (remainder filled in from reference TRBV28 and TRBJ1-4): DVKVTQSSRYLVKRTGEKVFLECVQDMDHENMFWYRQDPGLGLRLIYFSYDVKMKEKGDIPEGYSVSREKKERFSLILESASTNQTSMYLCASSSYGDHNEKLFFGSGTQLSVL.

This clonotype was detected ten times or more. This chain links TRBV12-3 or TRBV12-4 with TRBJ1-3; the match to TRBD1 covers 10 bases. Trimming removed 4 bases from V and 15 bases from J; junction bases left unmatched: 6. This CDR3 is built from 12 residues. For the CDR3, the DNA is TGTGCCAGCAGTTCCCGGGGGACAGGGGAATATTTT. Amino acids: CASSSRGTGEYF.

The chain uses TRBV7-6 and TRBJ2-1; possible D gene TRBD2, 7 bases. V was cut by 1 base and J by 8 bases, with 12 bases left in between. CDR1 is SGHVS and CDR2 is FNYEAQ in the germline V gene. This CDR3 is 14 amino acids long. The CDR3 coding sequence is TGTGCCAGCAGCTTAGGGGGGGGCATGGATGAGCAGTTCTTC. It translates to CASSLGGGMDEQFF.

This clonotype came up many times. The J gene is TRBJ2-7, the V gene TRBV12-3 or TRBV12-4, with D possibly being TRBD1 or TRBD2 (5 bases each). This CDR3 is 13 amino acids long. With 7 bases removed from V and 0 bases from J, the gap between germline ends came to 10 bases. In DNA form, the CDR3 reads TGTGCCAGCACCTGGGGGAGCTCCTACGAGCAGTACTTC. Its protein product is CASTWGSSYEQYF.

The chain is built from TRBV12-3 or TRBV12-4 and TRBJ2-1; D gene unclear. This CDR3 is built from 16 residues. Trimming removed 7 bases from V and 0 bases from J, with 16 bases in between. Here the CDR3 reads CASTEPGQSSYNEQFF. CDR3 DNA: TGTGCCAGCACCGAACCCGGGCAGAGCTCCTACAATGAGCAGTTCTTC.

The sample holds many counts of this clonotype. This rearrangement joins TRBV20-1 to TRBJ2-6; tentatively, D is TRBD1 (5 bases). CDR1 and CDR2 (germline): DFQATT, SNEGSKA (reference sequence). CDR3 length: 17 amino acids. V was clipped by 2 bases and J by 1 base, with 15 bases between them. The CDR3 sequence is CSARFQGPLSGANVLTF. Here the CDR3 DNA reads TGCAGTGCTAGATTTCAGGGCCCTCTTTCTGGGGCCAACGTCCTGACTTTC.

The chain combines TRBV7-2 with TRBJ2-7, with 9 bases aligning to TRBD1. CDR1 is SGHTA, CDR2 FQGNSA, per germline. Germline trimming cut 5 bases from V and 3 bases from J; bases unmatched to any gene: 8. There are 15 residues in the CDR3. The CDR3 region is CASSQTMTGGYEQYF. Here the CDR3 DNA reads TGTGCCAGCAGCCAAACGATGACAGGGGGCTACGAGCAGTACTTC.

On this clonotype itself: This may come from a read error, since a much larger clone is one base off. The CDR3 sequence: CASSGTVTNTQYF. CDR3 in DNA: TGTGCCAGCAGCGGGACAGTCACAAATACGCAGTATTTT. V usage is TRBV2 and J usage is TRBJ2-3; 7 nucleotides match TRBD1. The CDR3 is 13 residues long. Germline CDR1 and CDR2: SNHLY and FYNNEI.

This clonotype was found many times. V is TRBV6-2 or TRBV6-3 and J is TRBJ2-2; D gene unclear. CDR1 is MNHEY and CDR2 is SVGEGT in the germline V gene. Trimming shortened V by 6 bases and J by 5 bases, and 16 bases separated the two germline ends. The CDR3 is made up of 15 amino acids. This CDR3 reads CASRVVGAGTGELFF. CDR3 nucleotide sequence: TGTGCCAGCAGAGTAGTGGGTGCCGGGACCGGGGAGCTGTTTTTT.

This clonotype was counted many times. The V and J genes are TRBV29-1 and TRBJ1-2; no firm D call. Between the trimmed V and J ends, which lost 7 bases and 4 bases, there was a span of 19 bases. The CDR3 consists of 14 residues. In germline, CDR1 is SQVTM, CDR2 ANQGSEA. The CDR3 DNA reads as TGCAGCGCCGGTGGTTTGACACAGAGCTATGGCTACACCTTC. As protein: CSAGGLTQSYGYTF.

Only one count was recorded for this clonotype. The genes are TRBV6-2 or TRBV6-3 and TRBJ2-1; TRBD2 is a possible D gene (5 bases). The CDR3 has 13 amino acids. V gave up 6 bases and J gave up 10 bases, with 16 bases separating them. The germline V gene has CDR1 MNHEY and CDR2 SVGEGT. The CDR3 region is CASSLDLAWEQFF. The CDR3 region has the DNA TGTGCCAGCAGCTTGGACTTGGCCTGGGAGCAGTTCTTC.